This T cell receptor (beta chain) was identified in a study of blood T cell repertoires in COVID-19. Trimming cost V 3 bases and J 0 bases, with 17 bases left between them. The CDR3 is 16 residues long. From germline, CDR1 is SQVTM and CDR2 ANQGSEA. Using immunoSEQ multiplex PCR, the repertoire was profiled, and TCRdb retains in-frame clones only, with some absent. The table records a few hundred thousand clones, about 88% of them present only once. The receptor was isolated from a woman between 40 and 55 years old who had recovered from COVID-19. This rearrangement joins TRBV29-1 to TRBJ1-2; perhaps TRBD1 as D (6 bases). The sequenced sample was peripheral blood. The CDR3 DNA follows: TGCAGCGTTGAGGGGGCTGCAGAAGAAGCTAACTATGGCTACACCTTC. As protein: CSVEGAAEEANYGYTF. The full variable domain, completed using reference TRBV29-1 and TRBJ1-2, is SAVISQKPSRDICQRGTSLTIQCQVDSQVTMMFWYRQQPGQSLTLIATANQGSEATYESGFVIDKFPISRPNLTFSTLTVSNMSPEDSSIYLCSVEGAAEEANYGYTFGSGTRLTVV.